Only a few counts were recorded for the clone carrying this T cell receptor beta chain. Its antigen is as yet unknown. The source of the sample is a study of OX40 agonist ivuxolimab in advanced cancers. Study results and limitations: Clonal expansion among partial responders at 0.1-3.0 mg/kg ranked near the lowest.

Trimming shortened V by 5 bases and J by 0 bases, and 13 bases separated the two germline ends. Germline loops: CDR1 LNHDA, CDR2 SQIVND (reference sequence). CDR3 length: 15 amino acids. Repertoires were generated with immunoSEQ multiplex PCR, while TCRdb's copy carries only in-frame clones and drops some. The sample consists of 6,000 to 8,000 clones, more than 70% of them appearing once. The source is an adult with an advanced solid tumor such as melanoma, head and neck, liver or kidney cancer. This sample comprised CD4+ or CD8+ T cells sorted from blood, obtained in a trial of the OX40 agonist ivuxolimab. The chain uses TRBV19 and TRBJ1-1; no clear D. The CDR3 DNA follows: TGTGCCAGTAGTTTTTGGACGGATGTGAACACTGAAGCTTTCTTT. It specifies CASSFWTDVNTEAFF. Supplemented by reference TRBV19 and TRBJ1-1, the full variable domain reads DGGITQSPKYLFRKEGQNVTLSCEQNLNHDAMYWYRQDPGQGLRLIYYSQIVNDFQKGDIAEGYSVSREKKESFPLTVTSAQKNPTAFYLCASSFWTDVNTEAFFGQGTRLTVV.